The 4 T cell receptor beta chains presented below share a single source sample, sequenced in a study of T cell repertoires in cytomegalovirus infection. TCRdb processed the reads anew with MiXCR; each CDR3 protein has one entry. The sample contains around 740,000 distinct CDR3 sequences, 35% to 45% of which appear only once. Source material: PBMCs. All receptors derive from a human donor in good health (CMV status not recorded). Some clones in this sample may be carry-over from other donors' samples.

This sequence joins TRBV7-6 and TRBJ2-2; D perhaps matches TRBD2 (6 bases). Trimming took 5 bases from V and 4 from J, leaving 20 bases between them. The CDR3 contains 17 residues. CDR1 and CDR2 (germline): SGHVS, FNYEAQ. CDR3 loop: CASSTKMGGLSTGELFF. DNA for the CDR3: TGTGCCAGCAGCACGAAAATGGGCGGACTAAGCACCGGGGAGCTGTTTTTT.

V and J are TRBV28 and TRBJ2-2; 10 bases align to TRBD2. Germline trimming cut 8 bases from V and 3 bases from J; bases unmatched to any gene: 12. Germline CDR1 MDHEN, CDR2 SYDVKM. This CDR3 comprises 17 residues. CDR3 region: CASLPSGGLEYTGELFF. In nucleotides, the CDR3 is TGTGCCAGCCTCCCTAGCGGGGGCCTCGAGTACACCGGGGAGCTGTTTTTT.

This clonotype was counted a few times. The CDR3 spells CSARGADEKLFF. CDR3 DNA sequence: TGCAGTGCTAGGGGGGCTGATGAAAAACTGTTTTTT. The V call is TRBV20-1, the J call TRBJ1-4; a possible D gene is TRBD1 (6 bases). Trimming took off 3 bases at V and 6 bases at J, with 8 bases between the two ends. The CDR3 is 12 residues long. Germline CDR1 is DFQATT and CDR2 is SNEGSKA (reference sequence).

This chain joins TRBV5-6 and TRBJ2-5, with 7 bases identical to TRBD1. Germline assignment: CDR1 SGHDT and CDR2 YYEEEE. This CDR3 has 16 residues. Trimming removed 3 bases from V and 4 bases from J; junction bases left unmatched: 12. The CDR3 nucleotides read TGTGCCAGCAGCTCCGAGACAGGGCCTGAGGGAGAGACCCAGTACTTC. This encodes CASSSETGPEGETQYF. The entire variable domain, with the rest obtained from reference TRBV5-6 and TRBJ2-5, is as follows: DAGVTQSPTHLIKTRGQQVTLRCSPKSGHDTVSWYQQALGQGPQFIFQYYEEEERQRGNFPDRFSGHQFPNYSSELNVNALLLGDSALYLCASSSETGPEGETQYFGPGTRLLVL.